The 14 T cell receptor beta chains below were found in one sample sequenced in a study of T cells in Graves' hyperthyroidism and ophthalmopathy. Template material for amplifying TCR beta CDR3 regions consisted of RNA transcripts. First-round RT-PCR of the TCR CDR3 relied on the HTBI primer set. TCRdb processed the multiplex PCR reads anew with MiXCR; each CDR3 protein has one entry. This table holds around 480,000 distinct CDR3 sequences, 13% to 15% found once. Sequencing input: blood. The receptors shown here come from a woman under 30 with Graves' hyperthyroidism.

This clonotype was counted ten times or more. The rearrangement joins TRBV24-1 to TRBJ2-5; 12 bases map to TRBD2. V dropped 4 bases and J dropped 4; count of bases not matched to a gene: 3. The CDR3 contains 15 residues. The germline V gene encodes CDR1 KGHDR and CDR2 SFDVKD. DNA of the CDR3: TGTGCCACCAGTGACCCGGGACTAGCGGGAGAGACCCAGTACTTC. Protein sequence: CATSDPGLAGETQYF.

This clonotype was counted ten times or more. The rearrangement uses TRBV7-2 and TRBJ1-2; no clear D gene. V shed 2 bases and J shed 0 bases, with 7 bases lying between them. CDR1 is SGHTA and CDR2 is FQGNSA in the germline V gene. This CDR3 has 14 amino acids. This chain's CDR3 is CASSLSKANYGYTF. The CDR3 DNA reads TGTGCCAGCAGCTTAAGTAAAGCTAACTATGGCTACACCTTC.

This clonotype was observed at least ten times. The chain recombines TRBV11-2 with TRBJ2-3; D unclear. Trimming stripped 5 bases from V and 2 bases from J, with 5 bases between. In germline, CDR1 is SGHAT, CDR2 FQNNGV. The CDR3 has 12 amino acids. CDR3 protein: CASSRTTDTQYF. The DNA for the CDR3 is TGTGCCAGCAGCCGGACCACAGATACGCAGTATTTT.

This clonotype was seen many times. CDR3 amino acids: CAWSPRGQMNTEAFF. The CDR3 region has the DNA TGTGCCTGGAGCCCTAGAGGGCAGATGAACACTGAAGCTTTCTTT. The chain is built from TRBV30 and TRBJ1-1; D not resolved. Germline V lookup: CDR1 GTSNPN, CDR2 SVGIG (reference sequence). Trimming cost V 3 bases and J 0 bases, with 14 bases left between them. This CDR3 has 15 amino acids. The variable domain in full, completed from reference TRBV30 and TRBJ1-1, reads SQTIHQWPATLVQPVGSPLSLECTVEGTSNPNLYWYRQAAGRGLQLLFYSVGIGQISSEVPQNLSASRPQDRQFILSSKKLLLSDSGFYLCAWSPRGQMNTEAFFGQGTRLTVV.

This clonotype was detected many times. This chain connects TRBV5-1 to TRBJ2-7; 11 bases map to TRBD2. This CDR3 comprises 14 residues. Germline CDR1 SGHRS, CDR2 YFSETQ. Unmatched junction bases numbered 4, after V lost 5 bases and J lost 3 bases. CDR3 amino acids: CASRTGTSGYEQYV. For the CDR3, the DNA is TGCGCCAGCAGGACCGGGACTAGCGGCTACGAGCAGTACGTC.

In its sample, this clonotype was seen many times. CDR3 sequence: CASSQEIWDTQYF. CDR3 DNA sequence: TGTGCCAGCAGCCAAGAGATCTGGGACACCCAGTACTTC. The V gene is TRBV14, the J gene TRBJ2-5; D may match TRBD1 or TRBD2 (5 bases each). Trimming cost V 0 bases and J 8 bases, with 10 bases left between them. Germline lookup yields CDR1 SGHDN and CDR2 FVKESK. This CDR3 is 13 amino acids long.

There are many counts of this clonotype. The CDR3 loop reads CASSFRGDLPYEQYF. CDR3 DNA sequence: TGTGCCAGCAGTTTTAGGGGGGACCTTCCCTACGAGCAGTACTTC. J is TRBJ2-7 and V is TRBV12-3 or TRBV12-4; either TRBD1 or TRBD2 may fit D (6 bases each). The CDR3 has 15 residues. The V gene lost 3 bases and the J gene lost 2 bases, with 14 bases spanning the gap.

This clonotype came up many times. The V and J genes are TRBV30 and TRBJ1-1; unclear D gene. The CDR3 sequence is 15 residues long. The ends were cut back, 0 bases at V and 1 base at J, with 12 bases in the middle. CDR1 is GTSNPN, CDR2 SVGIG, per germline (reference sequence). CDR3 protein: CAWSVHRAWNTEAFF. CDR3 in DNA: TGTGCCTGGAGTGTACATCGGGCCTGGAACACTGAAGCTTTCTTT.

A word on this clonotype: This clone may be a read error of a much larger clone one base away. V usage is TRBV12-3 or TRBV12-4 and J usage is TRBJ2-1; TRBD1 is a possible D gene (6 bases). This CDR3 contains 13 residues. CDR3 amino acids: CASRTGTYNEQSF. The CDR3, as DNA: TGTGCCAGCAGGACAGGAACCTACAATGAGCAGTCCTTC.

This clonotype was seen at least ten times. The chain joins TRBV12-3 or TRBV12-4 to TRBJ1-5, with TRBD1 matching 7 bases. CDR3 size: 13 residues. Losses at the gene ends were 7 bases for V and 8 bases for J; bases not matched to a gene: 8. CDR3 sequence reads: CASKLDRREPQHF. For the CDR3, the DNA is TGTGCCAGCAAGCTGGACAGGAGAGAGCCCCAGCATTTT.

This clonotype was detected only a few times. The V call is TRBV6-1, the J call TRBJ1-3; D perhaps matches TRBD1 (5 bases). There are 15 residues in the CDR3. CDR1 and CDR2 (germline): MNHNS, SASEGT. V was trimmed by 6 bases and J by 0 bases, leaving 12 bases between them. CDR3 sequence (DNA): TGTGCCAGCAGGTTGGGGACGGTCTCTGGAAACACCATATATTTT. This encodes CASRLGTVSGNTIYF.

The rearrangement joins TRBV11-2 to TRBJ2-7; D ambiguous. The CDR3 spans 17 residues. CDR1 and CDR2 from the germline V gene are SGHAT and FQNNGV. V was shortened by 1 base and J by 5 bases, with 21 bases between the two germline ends. CDR3 sequence reads: CASSLALLGSTLDEQYV. The CDR3 region has the DNA TGTGCCAGCAGCTTAGCGCTGTTAGGTAGTACTTTAGACGAGCAGTACGTC.

For this clonotype: A much larger clonotype is one base distant, so this may be a read error. This chain connects TRBV20-1 to TRBJ1-1; D perhaps matches TRBD1 (5 bases). Per the germline V gene, CDR1 is DFQATT and CDR2 is SNEGSKA (reference sequence). CDR3 length: 12 residues. CDR3: CGSWDGDTEAFF. CDR3 coding DNA: TGCGGTAGTTGGGACGGGGACACTGAAGCTTTCTTT.

At least ten counts were recorded for this clonotype. V and J are TRBV12-3 or TRBV12-4 and TRBJ2-7; 10 bases match TRBD1. V lost 5 bases and J lost 6; bases outside the gene matches: 7. This CDR3 spans 14 amino acids. In DNA form, the CDR3 reads TGTGCCAGCAGTGCGCAGGGACAGGGGACCGAGCAGTACGTC. Translated: CASSAQGQGTEQYV.